The 13 T cell receptor beta chains listed next were all sequenced from one sample in a study of blood T cells in healthy people across ages. A second roughly 6 to 12 cycle PCR used barcoded and J-beta primers. One entry per CDR3 protein, called by TCRdb with MiXCR from the 5' RACE reads. The table shows around 780,000 distinct CDR3 sequences, with about 26% occurring only once. The sample was also linked to a second study, of T cells of mothers and their children.

The material sequenced was blood. Receptors originate from a boy aged 5 to 17 in good health.

This chain links TRBV27 with TRBJ1-4; the match to TRBD1 covers 8 bases. The CDR3 extends over 16 amino acids. Germline V CDR1 and CDR2: MNHEY, SMNVEV (reference sequence). J lost 3 bases, V lost 5 bases, and 8 bases had no gene match. For the CDR3, the DNA is TGTGCCAGCAGTCCTACGCCGGACAGGGCTAATGAAAAACTGTTTTTT. Residues: CASSPTPDRANEKLFF.

The chain employs TRBV20-1 and TRBJ2-7; TRBD2 is a possible D gene (6 bases). This CDR3 has 12 residues. From germline, CDR1 is DFQATT and CDR2 SNEGSKA (reference sequence). The CDR3 reads CRAGPRSYEQYF. CDR3 coding DNA: TGCAGGGCGGGACCGCGTTCCTACGAGCAGTACTTC.

The V and J genes are TRBV10-3 and TRBJ2-1, with 15 bases lining up with TRBD2. The CDR3 is made up of 17 amino acids. The V gene's germline CDR1 is ENHRY and CDR2 SYGVKD. V gave up 6 bases and J gave up 9 bases; unmatched junction bases: 12. CDR3 loop: CAISLEGTSGGIGEQFF. The CDR3 nucleotides read TGTGCCATCAGCCTAGAAGGGACTAGCGGGGGGATTGGTGAGCAGTTCTTC.

Only a few counts were recorded for this clonotype. This sequence joins TRBV6-1 and TRBJ1-1, with unresolved D. Germline CDR1 reads MNHNS; CDR2 reads SASEGT. There are 14 residues in the CDR3. Deletions cut 2 bases from V and 1 base from J, with 8 bases between. CDR3 residues: CASSELRRNTEAFF. In nucleotides, the CDR3 is TGTGCCAGCAGTGAATTGAGAAGGAACACTGAAGCTTTCTTT.

The J gene is TRBJ2-3, the V gene TRBV5-4, with 7 positions matching TRBD1. This CDR3 is 14 amino acids long. V trimming: 2 bases; J trimming: 5 bases; junction bases outside the gene matches: 5. CDR1 and CDR2 from the germline V gene are SGHNT and YYREEE (reference sequence). CDR3 sequence: CASSFLGGRDTQYF. DNA of the CDR3: TGTGCCAGCAGCTTCTTAGGGGGCAGAGATACGCAGTATTTT.

This rearrangement joins TRBV10-1 to TRBJ2-5, with D possibly matching TRBD2 (5 bases). The V gene's germline CDR1 is WNHNN and CDR2 SYGVQD (reference sequence). V shed 6 bases and J shed 5 bases, with 16 bases lying between them. The CDR3 runs 14 residues. This CDR3 is CASRLKGRRETQYF. The CDR3 DNA sequence: TGCGCCAGCAGGTTAAAGGGCCGGAGGGAGACCCAGTACTTC.

V and J are TRBV7-2 and TRBJ2-7, with 9 bases fitting TRBD2. V gave up 3 bases and J gave up 4 bases; unmatched junction bases: 4. CDR1 and CDR2 from the germline V gene are SGHTA and FQGNSA. The CDR3 has 14 amino acids. The CDR3 spells CASSLRGGEYEQYF. The CDR3 nucleotides read TGTGCCAGCAGCTTGCGCGGGGGGGAATACGAGCAGTACTTC. Using reference TRBV7-2 and TRBJ2-7 for the parts outside the CDR3, the full variable domain is GAGVSQSPSNKVTEKGKDVELRCDPISGHTALYWYRQSLGQGLEFLIYFQGNSAPDKSGLPSDRFSAERTGGSVSTLTIQRTQQEDSAVYLCASSLRGGEYEQYFGPGTRLTVT.

This chain joins TRBV6-5 and TRBJ1-1, with TRBD1 identical over 10 bases. V was pared by 7 bases and J by 4 bases, with 9 bases of the junction left unmatched. The CDR3 is made up of 15 amino acids. Germline CDR1 reads MNHEY; CDR2 reads SVGAGI. The CDR3 DNA sequence: TGTGCCAGCAACGGCGAGGGACAGGGGATCACTGAAGCTTTCTTT. Protein: CASNGEGQGITEAFF.

The V call is TRBV10-3, the J call TRBJ1-1; the D is unclear. Germline V gene lookup returns CDR1 ENHRY and CDR2 SYGVKD. The CDR3 sequence is 16 residues long. Between the trimmed V and J ends, which lost 4 bases and 0 bases, there was a span of 15 bases. DNA for the CDR3: TGTGCCATCAGTGCGCGGACGGAAGGGATGAACACTGAAGCTTTCTTT. This sequence encodes CAISARTEGMNTEAFF.

This clonotype was seen once. V gene TRBV20-1 combines with J gene TRBJ1-2; 11 nucleotides match TRBD1. The germline V gene has CDR1 DFQATT and CDR2 SNEGSKA (reference sequence). This CDR3 comprises 16 residues. The junction had 11 bases not matched to a gene; V was cut back by 3 bases and J by 5 bases. The CDR3 DNA is TGCAGTGCTAGGGACAGGGGGCGTCTTGGGCAATATGGCTACACCTTC. Protein: CSARDRGRLGQYGYTF.

J is TRBJ2-2 and V is TRBV2; 10 nucleotides align to TRBD2. The CDR3 contains 15 residues. The junction had 5 bases not matched to a gene; V was cut back by 4 bases and J by 6 bases. Germline V gene sequence: CDR1 SNHLY, CDR2 FYNNEI. CDR3 sequence reads: CASSGIAGGAGELFF. The CDR3 DNA follows: TGTGCCAGCAGTGGAATAGCGGGGGGAGCCGGGGAGCTGTTTTTT.

This clonotype appeared a few times. The rearrangement links TRBV5-1 to TRBJ1-5; unclear D gene. The CDR3 contains 15 residues. V was cut by 1 base and J by 3 bases, with 11 bases left in between. CDR1 and CDR2 (germline): SGHRS, YFSETQ. CDR3 loop: CASSLYGDINQPQHF. For the CDR3, the DNA is TGCGCCAGCAGCTTGTATGGGGATATCAATCAGCCCCAGCATTTT.

The chain couples TRBV20-1 to TRBJ1-6, with D perhaps TRBD1 (5 bases). The CDR3 spans 14 residues. The germline CDR1 and CDR2 sequences are DFQATT and SNEGSKA (reference sequence). V gave up 3 bases and J gave up 10 bases, with 16 bases separating them. CDR3 DNA: TGCAGTGCTAGCCCCAGCGGGGCAGGGTCACCCCTCCACTTT. It encodes CSASPSGAGSPLHF.